The 30 T cell receptor beta chains given below trace back to one sample, sequenced in a study of T cell changes during pregnancy in multiple sclerosis. The data were produced by immunoSEQ multiplex PCR, yet TCRdb's version contains in-frame clones alone and is incomplete. Of about 45,000 clones listed, under 95% are singletons. Sequencing was performed on CD8+ T cells from peripheral blood mononuclear cells, taken in the second trimester of pregnancy. The receptors shown here come from a female donor with multiple sclerosis, enrolled in a pregnancy study.

This chain's CDR3 is CASSIRKSGGETQYF. Written as DNA, the CDR3 is TGTGCCAGTAGTATCAGGAAAAGCGGGGGGGAGACCCAGTACTTC. The chain recombines TRBV19 with TRBJ2-5; 9 bases align to TRBD2. The CDR3 contains 15 residues. Trimming cost V 3 bases and J 5 bases; bases outside gene matches: 7. Germline assignment: CDR1 LNHDA and CDR2 SQIVND (reference sequence).

The chain links TRBV7-9 to TRBJ1-1; D possibly corresponds to TRBD1 (6 bases). This CDR3 is 19 amino acids long. CDR1 is SEHNR, CDR2 FQNEAQ, per germline (reference sequence). Trimming shortened V by 4 bases and J by 0 bases, and 24 bases separated the two germline ends. CDR3 residues: CASSSPIRRDTAMNTEAFF. In DNA form, the CDR3 reads TGTGCCAGCAGCTCCCCAATTCGCCGGGACACTGCTATGAACACTGAAGCTTTCTTT.

V and J are TRBV11-3 and TRBJ2-1; 8 positions match TRBD2. V lost 5 bases, J lost 4 bases, and 7 bases stayed unmatched. CDR1 is SGHNT, CDR2 YENEEA, per germline. The CDR3 spans 15 residues. CDR3 DNA sequence: TGTGCCAGCAGCGGTTCAGCGGGAGTTTACAATGAGCAGTTCTTC. Protein: CASSGSAGVYNEQFF. Using reference TRBV11-3 and TRBJ2-1 for the parts outside the CDR3, the full variable domain is EAGVVQSPRYKIIEKKQPVAFWCNPISGHNTLYWYLQNLGQGPELLIRYENEEAVDDSQLPKDRFSAERLKGVDSTLKIQPAELGDSAVYLCASSGSAGVYNEQFFGPGTRLTVL.

The genes are TRBV9 and TRBJ2-1; possible D gene TRBD2, 6 bases. Germline V gene lookup returns CDR1 SGDLS and CDR2 YYNGEE. Trimming removed 0 bases from V and 3 bases from J, with 13 bases in between. This CDR3 is built from 16 residues. The CDR3 DNA reads as TGTGCCAGCAGCGTAGGGCGGGGCGGCTACTACAATGAGCAGTTCTTC. Translating it yields CASSVGRGGYYNEQFF.

V gene TRBV2 combines with J gene TRBJ2-7; D uncertain. The CDR3 has 13 residues. Per the germline V gene, CDR1 is SNHLY and CDR2 is FYNNEI. The V end was cut by 3 bases, the J end by 3 bases, with 9 bases between. Here the CDR3 reads CASSEAHNYEQYF. In DNA form, the CDR3 reads TGTGCCAGCAGTGAGGCACACAACTACGAGCAGTACTTC. Full variable domain (remainder filled in from reference TRBV2 and TRBJ2-7): EPEVTQTPSHQVTQMGQEVILRCVPISNHLYFYWYRQILGQKVEFLVSFYNNEISEKSEIFDDQFSVERPDGSNFTLKIRSTKLEDSAMYFCASSEAHNYEQYFGPGTRLTVT.

V is TRBV6-1 and J is TRBJ2-7; 9 bases align to TRBD1. V was clipped by 10 bases and J by 3 bases; unmatched bases: 7. CDR1 is MNHNS, CDR2 SASEGT, per germline. The CDR3 sequence is 13 residues long. The CDR3 is CATLSTGGYEQYF. The CDR3 DNA sequence: TGTGCCACCCTTTCGACAGGGGGCTACGAGCAGTACTTC.

The gene calls are TRBV6-6 and TRBJ1-6; D is unclear. Germline V CDR1 and CDR2: MNHNY, SVGAGI (reference sequence). V was shortened by 4 bases and J by 8 bases, with 12 bases between the two germline ends. The CDR3 covers 14 residues. CDR3 DNA sequence: TGTGCCAGCAGTTTACCGGGAGAGGATTCACCCCTCCACTTT. Protein product: CASSLPGEDSPLHF.

J is TRBJ1-5 and V is TRBV5-6; D is possibly TRBD1 (5 bases). The V and J ends lost 4 bases and 9 bases respectively, with 14 bases between them. CDR1 and CDR2 (germline): SGHDT, YYEEEE. CDR3 size: 13 residues. As DNA, the CDR3 is TGTGCCAGCAGCGGGGGACCGGGGGGGCCCCAGCATTTT. As protein: CASSGGPGGPQHF.

The V gene is TRBV27, the J gene TRBJ1-3, with D maybe TRBD1 (5 bases). The V end was cut by 2 bases, the J end by 0 bases, with 11 bases between. Per the germline V gene, CDR1 is MNHEY and CDR2 is SMNVEV (reference sequence). The CDR3 consists of 16 residues. CDR3: CASSLTGFHSGNTIYF. DNA for the CDR3: TGTGCCAGCAGTTTAACAGGCTTTCACTCTGGAAACACCATATATTTT.

The chain employs TRBV11-2 and TRBJ2-2; a weak D match, TRBD2 (6 bases). Trimming took off 1 base at V and 7 bases at J, with 10 bases between the two ends. The CDR3 covers 14 residues. The germline gives CDR1 SGHAT, CDR2 FQNNGV. CDR3 in DNA: TGTGCCAGCAGCTTAGTTTCCGGGAGCGGGGAGCTGTTTTTT. This encodes CASSLVSGSGELFF.

V gene TRBV18 combines with J gene TRBJ1-2; D is ambiguous. Between the trimmed V and J ends, which lost 0 bases and 3 bases, there was a span of 14 bases. The germline V gene encodes CDR1 KGHSH and CDR2 LQKENI. The CDR3 is 16 residues long. The CDR3 bases are TGTGCCAGCTCACCACCGAAGGCCCGGAGGGACTATGGCTACACCTTC. This codes for CASSPPKARRDYGYTF.

The chain couples TRBV13 to TRBJ2-3; unclear D gene. The CDR3 length is 13 residues. Trimming cost V 6 bases and J 2 bases, with 9 bases left between them. Germline V gives CDR1 PRHDT, CDR2 FYEKMQ (reference sequence). The CDR3 DNA reads TGTGCCAGCAGTCCAACTACCACAGATACGCAGTATTTT. It is translated as CASSPTTTDTQYF.

This chain uses TRBV9 with TRBJ2-7; maybe TRBD2 (7 bases). V was trimmed by 4 bases and J by 5 bases, leaving 10 bases between them. CDR3 length: 12 residues. CDR1 and CDR2 (germline): SGDLS, YYNGEE. The CDR3 DNA is TGTGCCAGCAGCCCGGGGGGCCACGAGCAGTACTTC. Its translation is CASSPGGHEQYF.

The chain links TRBV9 to TRBJ2-5; D is possibly TRBD2 (7 bases). Trimming took 3 bases from V and 4 from J, leaving 10 bases between them. The germline V gene encodes CDR1 SGDLS and CDR2 YYNGEE. The CDR3 loop spans 13 amino acids. CDR3: CASSEGGRETQYF. CDR3 DNA: TGTGCCAGCAGCGAGGGGGGGAGAGAGACCCAGTACTTC.

V and J are TRBV4-3 and TRBJ1-1; D is possibly TRBD1 (5 bases). The CDR3 consists of 15 residues. V was cut by 2 bases and J by 1 base, with 11 bases left in between. CDR1 is LGHNA, CDR2 YSLEER, per germline. The CDR3 bases are TGCGCCAGCAGCCAATCGCGGGGGGGGAACACTGAAGCTTTCTTT. Residues: CASSQSRGGNTEAFF.

V and J are TRBV19 and TRBJ1-6; D may be TRBD1 (6 bases). There are 14 residues in the CDR3. V was cut by 5 bases and J by 7 bases, with 12 bases left in between. Germline V gene data show CDR1 as LNHDA and CDR2 as SQIVND (reference sequence). The CDR3 reads CASSRGTQNSPLHF. The CDR3 nucleotides are TGTGCCAGTAGTCGAGGGACACAGAATTCACCCCTCCACTTT.

Worth noting for this clone: The junction departs from the called germline gene at one end, perhaps through a read error. The rearrangement links TRBV5-6 to TRBJ2-1; 8 positions agree with TRBD1. Germline CDR1 reads SGHDT; CDR2 reads YYEEEE. The CDR3 is made up of 15 amino acids. The CDR3 sequence: CASRLGTGGYNEQFF. DNA of the CDR3: TGTGCCAGCAGGTTGGGCACAGGGGGCTACAATGAGCAGTTCTTC.

The V and J genes are TRBV19 and TRBJ1-4; D uncertain. V gave up 5 bases and J gave up 8 bases, with 9 bases separating them. The CDR3 is 12 residues long. Germline V lookup: CDR1 LNHDA, CDR2 SQIVND (reference sequence). The CDR3: CASSADGEKLFF. CDR3 sequence (DNA): TGTGCCAGTAGTGCCGACGGGGAAAAACTGTTTTTT.

The chain uses TRBV19 and TRBJ1-5; the D is unclear. This CDR3 contains 14 residues. V was trimmed by 3 bases and J by 6 bases, leaving 12 bases between them. Germline V gene data show CDR1 as LNHDA and CDR2 as SQIVND (reference sequence). In DNA form, the CDR3 reads TGTGCCAGTAGTATCGGCGGACGGGGTCAGCCCCAGCATTTT. Translated: CASSIGGRGQPQHF.

The chain recombines TRBV2 with TRBJ2-3, with TRBD2 matching over 8 bases. The germline V gene encodes CDR1 SNHLY and CDR2 FYNNEI. The CDR3 totals 14 residues. J lost 4 bases, V lost 3 bases, and 3 bases had no gene match. In DNA form, the CDR3 reads TGTGCCAGCAGTGATCGGGGGGGCGCAGATACGCAGTATTTT. Its translation: CASSDRGGADTQYF.

The V call is TRBV2, the J call TRBJ1-2; D possibly corresponds to TRBD1 (5 bases). Germline CDR1 is SNHLY and CDR2 is FYNNEI. V was clipped by 0 bases and J by 5 bases, with 16 bases between them. The CDR3 is 16 residues long. The CDR3 sequence: CASSEAAGGVSYGYTF. CDR3 nucleotide sequence: TGTGCCAGCAGTGAAGCGGCCGGGGGGGTTTCTTATGGCTACACCTTC.

This chain connects TRBV2 to TRBJ2-3; 10 bases line up with TRBD1. The germline V gene encodes CDR1 SNHLY and CDR2 FYNNEI. The CDR3 sequence is 15 residues long. V shed 6 bases, J shed 3 bases, and the junction held 6 bases outside the gene matches. This CDR3 is CASRGDRGRTDTQYF. The CDR3 nucleotides are TGTGCCAGCAGGGGTGACAGGGGGCGAACAGATACGCAGTATTTT.

This chain joins TRBV7-9 and TRBJ1-1; D not certain. Trimming took off 3 bases at V and 11 bases at J, with 10 bases between the two ends. The CDR3 is 11 amino acids. Germline CDR1 and CDR2: SEHNR and FQNEAQ (reference sequence). The CDR3 sequence: CASSLADEAFF. In nucleotides, the CDR3 is TGTGCCAGCAGCTTGGCGGATGAGGCTTTCTTT.

The rearrangement joins TRBV5-5 to TRBJ1-3; tentative D call: TRBD1 (5 bases). This CDR3 region has 15 residues. V dropped 2 bases and J dropped 2 bases, with 11 bases sitting between them. In germline, CDR1 is SGHKS, CDR2 YYEKEE (reference sequence). The CDR3 region is CASSFPRAAGNTIYF. The CDR3 DNA follows: TGTGCCAGCAGCTTCCCCAGGGCGGCTGGAAACACCATATATTTT.

This clone was seen a handful of times. The genes are TRBV6-4 and TRBJ2-4; TRBD1 matches 7 bases. V was clipped by 3 bases and J by 3 bases; unmatched bases: 2. The CDR3 covers 14 residues. Germline values: CDR1 MRHNA, CDR2 SNTAGT. The CDR3 DNA reads TGTGCCAGCAGTGAGGGGGACAGCAAAAACATTCAGTACTTC. Translated, it gives CASSEGDSKNIQYF.

This chain connects TRBV5-8 to TRBJ2-3, with 8 bases lining up with TRBD1. With 3 bases clipped from V and 5 bases from J, the junction kept 11 bases outside the gene matches. The CDR3 sequence is 16 residues long. CDR1 and CDR2 from the germline V gene are SGHTS and YDEGEE. CDR3 protein: CASSWATGELGDTQYF. DNA for the CDR3: TGTGCCAGCAGCTGGGCGACAGGGGAATTGGGAGATACGCAGTATTTT.

CDR3 coding DNA: TGTGCCAGCAATCCCGGACTAGCGGGGGAGGAGACCCAGTACTTC. Residues: CASNPGLAGEETQYF. This chain uses TRBV6-6 with TRBJ2-5; TRBD2 matches 13 bases. The germline CDR1 and CDR2 sequences are MNHNY and SVGAGI (reference sequence). The CDR3 consists of 15 residues. V lost 7 bases and J lost 5; bases outside the gene matches: 7.

The chain couples TRBV7-3 to TRBJ2-1; 11 bases are a match to TRBD2. The CDR3 totals 16 residues. V gave up 5 bases and J gave up 8 bases; unmatched junction bases: 11. Per the germline V gene, CDR1 is SGHTA and CDR2 is FQGTGA. The CDR3 DNA reads as TGTGCCAGCAGCCCTATAGCGGGGGGGCTTCGCGATGAGCAGTTCTTC. This gives the protein CASSPIAGGLRDEQFF.

J is TRBJ2-5 and V is TRBV27, with D perhaps TRBD2 (6 bases). V was shortened by 6 bases and J by 5 bases, with 19 bases between the two germline ends. Looked up from germline, CDR1 is MNHEY and CDR2 is SMNVEV (reference sequence). CDR3 length: 15 amino acids. This chain's CDR3 is CASSPGTFPGETQYF. The CDR3 nucleotides read TGTGCCAGCAGCCCTGGGACTTTCCCGGGGGAGACCCAGTACTTC.

The chain links TRBV9 to TRBJ2-3; D is unclear. The CDR3 length is 16 residues. Germline lookup yields CDR1 SGDLS and CDR2 YYNGEE. Trimming pared 0 bases from V and 1 base from J, leaving 12 bases between. The CDR3 bases are TGTGCCAGCAGCGTAGCTACAGAGCCCCGCACAGATACGCAGTATTTT. It translates to CASSVATEPRTDTQYF.